This T cell receptor (beta chain) originates from a study of blood T cell repertoires in COVID-19. Whole-study context: There were acute and convalescent COVID-19 samples, and they came from the United States, Italy and Spain. The cDNA or gDNA used as material had been derived from T cells, B-cell-depleted T cells, or PBMCs.

Using immunoSEQ multiplex PCR, the repertoire was profiled, and TCRdb retains in-frame clones only, with some absent. The data show around 98,000 clones, about 85% seen once. Material: peripheral blood. The sequence came from a man aged 70 or older with acute or convalescent COVID-19.

The CDR3 DNA reads as TGTGCCAGCAGCTTCGGCGGGGCGGGAGATACGCAGTATTTT. Translated, it gives CASSFGGAGDTQYF. The chain couples TRBV13 to TRBJ2-3; tentative D call: TRBD2 (6 bases). The CDR3 length is 14 residues. Germline loops: CDR1 PRHDT, CDR2 FYEKMQ (reference sequence). V shed 3 bases and J shed 5 bases, with 12 bases lying between them.